Presented here are 24 T cell receptor beta chains from one specimen sequenced in a study of Ad26.COV2.S vaccination and SARS-CoV-2 variants. The treatment was: roughly 19 received Ad26.COV2.S at low or high dose, single or two shots; 5 received placebo; per-sample allocation not given. Collection of samples fell on day 63 after the first vaccine or placebo injection. TCRdb's table, derived via immunoSEQ multiplex PCR, lists solely in-frame clones and lacks some. The sample carries some 340,000 clones, around 85% recorded once. This material consisted of peripheral blood, taken in a trial of Ad26.COV2.S vaccine versus placebo. The receptors shown here come from a person aged 18-60 years who received the Ad26.COV2.S COVID-19 vaccine or a placebo.

The V gene is TRBV7-9, the J gene TRBJ1-1; weak D call: TRBD1 (6 bases). Germline lookup yields CDR1 SEHNR and CDR2 FQNEAQ (reference sequence). The CDR3 length is 14 residues. The germline V and J ends were trimmed by 5 bases and 0 bases, with 10 bases remaining between them. The CDR3 DNA sequence: TGTGCCAGCAGCCTACAGGGAGTGAACACTGAAGCTTTCTTT. Translating gives CASSLQGVNTEAFF.

The chain combines TRBV28 with TRBJ1-1; the D gene is possibly TRBD1 (5 bases). This CDR3 contains 14 residues. V dropped 4 bases and J dropped 1 base, with 10 bases sitting between them. Germline CDR1 and CDR2: MDHEN and SYDVKM. DNA of the CDR3: TGTGCCAGCAGTTCTATGGGGCCGAACACTGAAGCTTTCTTT. Translating it yields CASSSMGPNTEAFF.

The count of this clone is one. The chain carries TRBV9 and TRBJ1-2; possibly TRBD1 for D (5 bases). Per germline, CDR1 SGDLS and CDR2 YYNGEE. V lost 0 bases to trimming and J lost 5 bases, with 14 bases between them. This CDR3 contains 15 residues. CDR3 in DNA: TGTGCCAGCAGCGTAGGGCCCAGGGACCATTATGGCTACACCTTC. This sequence encodes CASSVGPRDHYGYTF.

This clone has just one count. V is TRBV11-3 and J is TRBJ2-7, with 8 bases that match TRBD2. Germline-derived CDR1 and CDR2 are SGHNT and YENEEA. CDR3 size: 15 residues. V shed 5 bases and J 5 bases; nucleotides not matched to a gene: 11. The CDR3 DNA sequence: TGTGCCAGCAGCCAACTGGCGGGGGGAAGGAACGAGCAGTACTTC. Its translation is CASSQLAGGRNEQYF.

This rearrangement joins TRBV10-3 to TRBJ2-1, with 9 bases fitting TRBD2. V shed 3 bases, J shed 0 bases, and the junction held 6 bases outside the gene matches. The CDR3 runs 17 residues. CDR1 ENHRY and CDR2 SYGVKD come from the germline V gene. This CDR3 reads CAISDLSGGSSYNEQFF. As DNA, the CDR3 is TGTGCCATCAGTGATTTAAGCGGGGGGTCCTCCTACAATGAGCAGTTCTTC.

The chain employs TRBV4-1 and TRBJ1-2; 8 bases are a match to TRBD1. Germline V lookup: CDR1 MGHRA, CDR2 YSYEKL. CDR3 size: 20 residues. Trimming cost V 1 base and J 2 bases; bases outside gene matches: 18. The CDR3: CASSQGHLRGTGILNYGYTF. CDR3 nucleotides: TGCGCCAGCAGCCAAGGCCATTTACGCGGGACAGGCATCTTAAACTATGGCTACACCTTC.

This chain connects TRBV10-3 to TRBJ2-7, with D tentatively TRBD2 (5 bases). CDR3 length equals 12 residues. The V and J ends lost 5 bases and 0 bases respectively, with 5 bases between them. CDR1 is ENHRY, CDR2 SYGVKD, per germline. The DNA of the CDR3 is TGTGCCATCAGTCGGGACTCCTACGAGCAGTACTTC. Its protein is CAISRDSYEQYF.

This sequence joins TRBV4-2 and TRBJ2-3; D unclear. CDR1 is LGHNA, CDR2 YNFKEQ, per germline. V gave up 6 bases and J gave up 2 bases, with 12 bases separating them. The CDR3 has 14 amino acids. This CDR3 is CASRSELNTDTQYF. The CDR3 DNA follows: TGTGCCAGCAGGTCGGAGCTAAACACAGATACGCAGTATTTT.

V and J are TRBV6-6 and TRBJ2-2, with 8 nucleotides matching TRBD2. The V gene end was trimmed by 5 bases and the J gene end by 2 bases; junction bases not matched to a gene: 10. The CDR3 loop spans 17 amino acids. Per germline, CDR1 MNHNY and CDR2 SVGAGI (reference sequence). The DNA for the CDR3 is TGTGCCAGCAGTCACGGGGCGAGCGGGGGAAACACCGGGGAGCTGTTTTTT. This codes for CASSHGASGGNTGELFF.

The genes are TRBV19 and TRBJ1-1, with TRBD1 as a possible D gene (6 bases). The CDR3 contains 18 residues. Trimming shortened V by 3 bases and J by 2 bases, and 22 bases separated the two germline ends. Germline CDR1 reads LNHDA; CDR2 reads SQIVND (reference sequence). The CDR3 coding sequence is TGTGCCAGTAGTATCTTCTTATGGCGGACAGAACCTAACACTGAAGCTTTCTTT. Protein product: CASSIFLWRTEPNTEAFF.

The sample holds one count of this clone. Other DNA sequences in the sample encode the same CDR3. DNA of the CDR3: TGCGCCAGCAGCTTGACACCGAACTATGGCTACACCTTC. It encodes CASSLTPNYGYTF. V and J are TRBV5-1 and TRBJ1-2; D gene uncertain. The germline V gene has CDR1 SGHRS and CDR2 YFSETQ. The CDR3 spans 13 residues. The V end was cut by 1 base, the J end by 2 bases, with 6 bases between.

This clone has a single count. The chain recombines TRBV7-2 with TRBJ1-5; no reliable D call. The length of the CDR3 is 15 residues. Trimming cost V 0 bases and J 0 bases, with 6 bases left between them. Looked up from germline, CDR1 is SGHTA and CDR2 is FQGNSA. The CDR3 DNA sequence: TGTGCCAGCAGCTTAGCGACGTATAGCAATCAGCCCCAGCATTTT. Translating it yields CASSLATYSNQPQHF.

V and J are TRBV27 and TRBJ2-5, with D unclear. This CDR3 comprises 12 residues. The germline gives CDR1 MNHEY, CDR2 SMNVEV (reference sequence). Trimming took off 4 bases at V and 4 bases at J, with 7 bases between the two ends. The CDR3 region is CASSSTGETQYF. CDR3 DNA: TGTGCCAGCAGTTCGACCGGAGAGACCCAGTACTTC.

The chain couples TRBV4-2 to TRBJ2-5; 10 bases agree with TRBD2. Looked up from germline, CDR1 is LGHNA and CDR2 is YNFKEQ. V lost 3 bases to trimming and J lost 5 bases; unmatched junction nucleotides: 9. The length of the CDR3 is 16 residues. The DNA of the CDR3 is TGTGCCAGCAGCCACCGAAGCGGGGGGGCGGGGGAGACCCAGTACTTC. As protein: CASSHRSGGAGETQYF.

This clone was seen a single time. The chain carries TRBV9 and TRBJ1-2; 8 bases line up with TRBD1. The CDR3 length is 16 residues. Germline loops: CDR1 SGDLS, CDR2 YYNGEE. The V segment lost 3 bases and the J segment 0 bases; nucleotides outside the gene matches: 7. The DNA of the CDR3 is TGTGCCAGCAGCGCGGGGACAGGCCAAGCTAACTATGGCTACACCTTC. Its protein product is CASSAGTGQANYGYTF.

The count of this clone is one. V gene TRBV19 combines with J gene TRBJ1-4, with D hard to call. Between the trimmed V and J ends, which lost 3 bases and 0 bases, there was a span of 11 bases. The V gene's germline CDR1 is LNHDA and CDR2 SQIVND (reference sequence). The CDR3 is made up of 16 amino acids. CDR3 residues: CASSILFVSTNEKLFF. The CDR3 coding sequence is TGTGCCAGTAGTATTTTATTTGTATCAACTAATGAAAAACTGTTTTTT. The full variable domain, its missing parts supplied by reference TRBV19 and TRBJ1-4, is DGGITQSPKYLFRKEGQNVTLSCEQNLNHDAMYWYRQDPGQGLRLIYYSQIVNDFQKGDIAEGYSVSREKKESFPLTVTSAQKNPTAFYLCASSILFVSTNEKLFFGSGTQLSVL.

V gene TRBV28 combines with J gene TRBJ1-5; D is ambiguous. Germline CDR1 is MDHEN and CDR2 is SYDVKM. The germline V and J ends were trimmed by 4 bases and 6 bases, with 13 bases remaining between them. CDR3 length: 14 residues. CDR3 nucleotides: TGTGCCAGCAGTTATTGGGGTGAGGTTCAGCCCCAGCATTTT. The encoded protein is CASSYWGEVQPQHF.

In DNA, the CDR3 is TGTGCCAGCAGCGTAGTCGTGGGCACAGATACGCAGTATTTT. Amino acids: CASSVVVGTDTQYF. The V call is TRBV9, the J call TRBJ2-3; D not resolved. V was trimmed by 0 bases and J by 1 base, leaving 6 bases between them. The V gene's germline CDR1 is SGDLS and CDR2 YYNGEE. The CDR3 is 14 amino acids.

V and J are TRBV5-1 and TRBJ2-2; 11 bases are a match to TRBD2. CDR1 is SGHRS, CDR2 YFSETQ, per germline. With V trimmed by 4 bases and J by 5 bases, 22 bases remained unmatched. The CDR3 totals 21 residues. The CDR3 region is CASSRQTSGGSIGRWTGELFF. CDR3 nucleotide sequence: TGCGCCAGCAGCCGACAAACTAGCGGGGGAAGTATTGGGCGGTGGACCGGGGAGCTGTTTTTT.

This chain connects TRBV6-2 or TRBV6-3 to TRBJ2-7; 8 bases are shared with TRBD2. With 0 bases clipped from V and 7 bases from J, the junction kept 11 bases outside the gene matches. Germline CDR1 reads MNHEY; CDR2 reads SVGEGT. The CDR3 is 16 amino acids. The CDR3 region is CASSYSSGGASREQYF. Written as DNA, the CDR3 is TGTGCCAGCAGTTACTCCTCCGGGGGGGCGAGCCGAGAGCAGTACTTC.

V is TRBV5-1 and J is TRBJ2-1; 8 positions match TRBD1. The length of the CDR3 is 16 residues. The ends lost 4 bases at V and 5 bases at J; junction bases unmatched: 11. Germline V gene data show CDR1 as SGHRS and CDR2 as YFSETQ. The CDR3: CASSVTPGTGNNEQFF. The DNA of the CDR3 is TGCGCCAGCAGCGTAACCCCCGGGACAGGTAACAATGAGCAGTTCTTC.

The rearrangement uses TRBV29-1 and TRBJ2-5; 7 nucleotides match TRBD1. The CDR3 sequence is 12 residues long. Unmatched junction bases numbered 2, after V lost 5 bases and J lost 2 bases. Germline V lookup: CDR1 SQVTM, CDR2 ANQGSEA. For the CDR3, the DNA is TGCAGCGTTCGACAGGGTCAAGAGACCCAGTACTTC. Residues: CSVRQGQETQYF.

This chain uses TRBV6-5 with TRBJ1-1; D may be TRBD1 (5 bases). Germline CDR1 is MNHEY and CDR2 is SVGAGI. V was shortened by 6 bases and J by 1 base, with 12 bases between the two germline ends. The length of the CDR3 is 14 residues. The CDR3 DNA sequence: TGTGCCAGCAGGGGACCAGGAGGGAACACTGAAGCTTTCTTT. Translation gives CASRGPGGNTEAFF.

This clone has more than one count but fewer than ten. This chain connects TRBV19 to TRBJ1-1, with D maybe TRBD1 (5 bases). Trimming shortened V by 1 base and J by 4 bases, and 10 bases separated the two germline ends. The CDR3 length is 14 residues. Germline V gives CDR1 LNHDA, CDR2 SQIVND (reference sequence). The CDR3 sequence: CASSIVTGGTEAFF. CDR3 bases: TGTGCCAGTAGTATAGTGACGGGGGGCACTGAAGCTTTCTTT.